Sequencing of this T cell receptor (beta chain) was carried out in a study of Ad26.COV2.S vaccination and SARS-CoV-2 variants. Background on the study: It was the COV1001 Ad26.COV2.S trial arm that included the donor. Participants got Ad26.COV2.S intramuscularly, once or twice 56 days apart.

The treatment was: some 20 received Ad26.COV2.S at low or high dose, single or two shots; 5 received placebo; per-sample allocation not given. Each sample was drawn 63 days after the first injection (of vaccine or placebo). Germline assignment: CDR1 SGHTA and CDR2 FQGNSA. Trimming removed 5 bases at V and 2 bases at J, with 11 bases between. CDR3 size: 14 residues. Broader study findings: An underestimation of total T cell responses may have resulted from the TCR breadth and depth analyses.

Profiling relied on immunoSEQ multiplex PCR, and the TCRdb table lists in-frame clones only, not all of them. The table shows around 400,000 clones, with about four fifths occurring only once. Note on this clone: The antigen remains unidentified.

The gene calls are TRBV7-2 and TRBJ2-3, with D uncertain. The source of this sequence is a person aged 18 to 59 who received the Ad26.COV2.S COVID-19 vaccine or a placebo. Sequencing used peripheral blood, obtained in a trial of Ad26.COV2.S vaccine versus placebo. The DNA for the CDR3 is TGTGCCAGCAGCAAACGTCGGATCACAGATACGCAGTATTTT. It encodes CASSKRRITDTQYF.